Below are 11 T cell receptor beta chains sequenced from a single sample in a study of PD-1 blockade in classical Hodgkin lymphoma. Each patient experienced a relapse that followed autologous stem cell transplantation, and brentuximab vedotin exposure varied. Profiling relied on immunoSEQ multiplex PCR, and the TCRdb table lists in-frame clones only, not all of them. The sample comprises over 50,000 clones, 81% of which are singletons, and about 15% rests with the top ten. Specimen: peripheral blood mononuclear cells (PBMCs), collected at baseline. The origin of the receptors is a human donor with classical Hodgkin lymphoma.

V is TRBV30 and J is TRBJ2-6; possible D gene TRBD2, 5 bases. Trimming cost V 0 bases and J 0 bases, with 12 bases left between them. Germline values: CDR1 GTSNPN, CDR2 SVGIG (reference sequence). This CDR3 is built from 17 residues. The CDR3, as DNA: TGTGCCTGGAGTGTACTAGGGAGTTACTCTGGGGCCAACGTCCTGACTTTC. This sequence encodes CAWSVLGSYSGANVLTF.

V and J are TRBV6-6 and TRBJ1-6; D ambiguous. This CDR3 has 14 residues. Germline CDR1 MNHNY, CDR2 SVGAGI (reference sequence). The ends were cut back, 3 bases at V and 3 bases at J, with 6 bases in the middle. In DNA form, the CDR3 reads TGTGCCAGCAGTTATTCACACTATAATTCACCCCTCCACTTT. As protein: CASSYSHYNSPLHF.

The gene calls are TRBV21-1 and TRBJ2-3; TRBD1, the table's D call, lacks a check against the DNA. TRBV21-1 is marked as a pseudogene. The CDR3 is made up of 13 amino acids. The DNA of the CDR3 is TGTGCCAGCAGGGCTAGACAGGCTGATACGCAGTATTTT. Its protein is CASRARQADTQYF.

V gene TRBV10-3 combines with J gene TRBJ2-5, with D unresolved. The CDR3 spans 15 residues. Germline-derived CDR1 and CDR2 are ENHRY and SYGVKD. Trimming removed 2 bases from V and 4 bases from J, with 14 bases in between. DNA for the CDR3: TGTGCCATCAGTGAGAACCCACCAGCAGGAGAGACCCAGTACTTC. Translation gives CAISENPPAGETQYF.

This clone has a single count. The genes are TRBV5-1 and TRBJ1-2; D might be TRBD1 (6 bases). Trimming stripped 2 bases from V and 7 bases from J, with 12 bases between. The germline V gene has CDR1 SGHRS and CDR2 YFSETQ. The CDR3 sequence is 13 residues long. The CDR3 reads CASSFQTGGGYTF. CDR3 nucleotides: TGCGCCAGCAGCTTCCAGACAGGCGGTGGCTACACCTTC.

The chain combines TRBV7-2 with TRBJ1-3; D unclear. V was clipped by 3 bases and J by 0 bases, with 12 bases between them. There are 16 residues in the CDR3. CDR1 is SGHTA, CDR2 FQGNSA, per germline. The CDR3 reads CASSLGRQYSGNTIYF. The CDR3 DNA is TGTGCCAGCAGCTTGGGCAGGCAATACTCTGGAAACACCATATATTTT.

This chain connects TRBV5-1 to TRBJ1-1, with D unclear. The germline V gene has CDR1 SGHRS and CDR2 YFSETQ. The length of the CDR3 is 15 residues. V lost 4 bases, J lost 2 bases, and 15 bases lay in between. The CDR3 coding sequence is TGCGCCAGCAGCACCCGACCGGCTTCTAACACTGAAGCTTTCTTT. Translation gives CASSTRPASNTEAFF.

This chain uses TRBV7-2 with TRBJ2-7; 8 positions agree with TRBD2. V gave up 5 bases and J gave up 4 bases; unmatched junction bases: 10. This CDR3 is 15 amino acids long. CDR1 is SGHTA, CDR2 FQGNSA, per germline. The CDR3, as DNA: TGTGCCAGCAGCACTTATAGCGGGGTTCCGTACGAGCAGTACTTC. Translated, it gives CASSTYSGVPYEQYF.

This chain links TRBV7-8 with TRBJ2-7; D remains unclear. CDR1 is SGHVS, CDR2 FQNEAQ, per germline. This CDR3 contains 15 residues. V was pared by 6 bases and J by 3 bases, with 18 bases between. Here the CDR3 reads CASRLGAVRNYEQYV. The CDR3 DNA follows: TGTGCCAGCAGGCTTGGCGCGGTAAGAAACTACGAGCAGTACGTC.

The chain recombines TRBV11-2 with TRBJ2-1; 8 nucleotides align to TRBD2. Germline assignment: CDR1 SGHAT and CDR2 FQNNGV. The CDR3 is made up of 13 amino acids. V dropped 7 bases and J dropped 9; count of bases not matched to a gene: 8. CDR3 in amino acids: CASTYKRELEQFF. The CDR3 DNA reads TGTGCCAGCACGTATAAGCGGGAGCTTGAGCAGTTCTTC.

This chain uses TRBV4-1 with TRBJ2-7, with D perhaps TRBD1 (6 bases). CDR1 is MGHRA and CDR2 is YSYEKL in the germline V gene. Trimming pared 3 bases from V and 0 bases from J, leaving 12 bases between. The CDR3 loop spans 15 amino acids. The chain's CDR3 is CASSQWGTSSYEQYV. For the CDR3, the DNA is TGCGCCAGCAGCCAGTGGGGGACATCCTCCTACGAGCAGTACGTC.